The clone carrying this T cell receptor (beta chain) was seen repeatedly, ten times or more. The antigen is not known. This sample was taken from a study of T cells in Graves' hyperthyroidism and ophthalmopathy. Study findings and constraints: Ophthalmopathy stood apart from stable hyperthyroidism in a 13 V-J model.

Germline loops: CDR1 SGHRS, CDR2 YFSETQ. With V trimmed by 4 bases and J by 4 bases, 11 bases remained unmatched. CDR3 length: 16 residues. RNA transcripts gave rise to amplified TCR beta CDR3 regions. The HTBI primer set served for first-round RT-PCR of the TCR CDR3. From the multiplex PCR reads, TCRdb called clonotypes with MiXCR, one entry per CDR3 protein. The sample lists 250,000 to 300,000 distinct CDR3 sequences; around 15% were seen once. Sequences were obtained from blood. The V call is TRBV5-1, the J call TRBJ2-3, with 8 positions matching TRBD1. The sequence came from a woman aged 60-75 years with Graves' ophthalmopathy. CDR3 sequence: CASSQALDRVADTQYF. The CDR3, as DNA: TGCGCCAGCAGCCAAGCTCTGGACAGGGTCGCAGATACGCAGTATTTT.